These 28 T cell receptor beta chains were sequenced from one sample in a study of low-dose radiotherapy and immunotherapy resistance in tumors. This sample's time point: before trial treatment. With TRAV- and TRBV-specific primers, first-strand cDNA was made, covering the alpha and beta chains. The authors ran roughly 20 PCR cycles to amplify TCRs with a constant-region primer and V-primer adapter. One entry per CDR3 protein results from TCRdb running MiXCR on the reads. The sample records about 82,000 distinct CDR3 sequences, approximately 19% being singletons. The input for sequencing was PBMCs, taken before treatment. The receptors come from a male donor with prostate cancer.

This clonotype has ten or more counts. The chain employs TRBV19 and TRBJ1-4; tentatively, D is TRBD1 (5 bases). Trimming cost V 3 bases and J 2 bases, with 10 bases left between them. This CDR3 spans 15 amino acids. Germline assignment: CDR1 LNHDA and CDR2 SQIVND (reference sequence). The CDR3 region has the DNA TGTGCCAGTAGTATTTCGGGGGATACTAATGAAAAACTGTTTTTT. Translated: CASSISGDTNEKLFF.

Ten or more counts support this clonotype. This chain connects TRBV7-2 to TRBJ2-7; the D is unclear. CDR3 size: 13 residues. Germline V gives CDR1 SGHTA, CDR2 FQGNSA. Trimming cost V 1 base and J 4 bases, with 8 bases left between them. This CDR3 is CASSLGPDYEQYF. The CDR3 nucleotides are TGTGCCAGCAGCTTAGGGCCAGATTACGAGCAGTACTTC. Full variable domain (missing parts from reference TRBV7-2 and TRBJ2-7): GAGVSQSPSNKVTEKGKDVELRCDPISGHTALYWYRQSLGQGLEFLIYFQGNSAPDKSGLPSDRFSAERTGGSVSTLTIQRTQQEDSAVYLCASSLGPDYEQYFGPGTRLTVT.

Concerning this clonotype: This likely traces to a read error, being one base from a far larger clone. This sequence joins TRBV6-8 and TRBJ2-1; 8 positions match TRBD1. V shed 6 bases and J 8 bases; nucleotides not matched to a gene: 9. The CDR3 covers 14 residues. Germline V gene data show CDR1 as MNHGY and CDR2 as SAAAGT. The CDR3 loop reads CASSDRGPFYEQFF. The DNA for the CDR3 is TGTGCCAGCAGCGACAGGGGTCCTTTCTATGAGCAGTTCTTC.

This clonotype was seen many times. The chain employs TRBV21-1 and TRBJ1-6; the D call of TRBD1 is as the table states it, not checked on the DNA. TRBV21-1 is noted as a pseudogene. This CDR3 has 21 amino acids. CDR3: CASSKAGPVIDRDPNNSPLHF. The CDR3 region has the DNA TGTGCCAGCAGCAAAGCTGGTCCCGTGATCGACAGGGATCCGAATAATTCACCCCTCCACTTT.

This clonotype was seen more than once but under ten times. This rearrangement joins TRBV28 to TRBJ1-1; D may be TRBD1 (6 bases). Germline V gives CDR1 MDHEN, CDR2 SYDVKM. This CDR3 contains 16 residues. V lost 5 bases and J 1 base, leaving 17 bases between the germline ends. CDR3 region: CASSPGIRGTNTEAFF. CDR3 DNA: TGTGCCAGCAGTCCGGGCATAAGGGGGACGAACACTGAAGCTTTCTTT.

As regards this clonotype: A far larger clone lies a single base away; this is likely a read error. The V and J genes are TRBV3-1 and TRBJ2-7; TRBD2 aligns across 7 bases. The CDR3 is 14 amino acids. Germline CDR1 and CDR2: LGHDT and YNNKEL (reference sequence). V shed 6 bases and J 7 bases; nucleotides not matched to a gene: 12. The CDR3 reads CASSWTSTYNEQYF. In DNA form, the CDR3 reads TGTGCCAGCAGTTGGACTAGTACCTACAATGAGCAGTACTTC.

This clonotype was counted a single time. The V call is TRBV19, the J call TRBJ2-7; D is possibly TRBD1 (6 bases). CDR1 and CDR2 (germline): LNHDA, SQIVND (reference sequence). Trimming cost V 10 bases and J 2 bases, with 15 bases left between them. This CDR3 region has 13 residues. The CDR3, as DNA: TGTGCCACCCAGGACAGTAGCGCCTACGAGCAGTACTTC. This encodes CATQDSSAYEQYF.

This clonotype was detected ten times or more. The chain uses TRBV12-3 or TRBV12-4 and TRBJ1-1; D is unclear. V was shortened by 6 bases and J by 0 bases, with 8 bases between the two germline ends. This CDR3 comprises 13 residues. CDR3 sequence (DNA): TGTGCCAGCAGCCAAGCCTTGAACACTGAAGCTTTCTTT. Protein: CASSQALNTEAFF.

This clonotype was counted at least ten times. V and J are TRBV29-1 and TRBJ1-2; 8 bases line up with TRBD1. The CDR3 has 15 amino acids. The V segment lost 4 bases and the J segment 6 bases; nucleotides outside the gene matches: 13. Germline-derived CDR1 and CDR2 are SQVTM and ANQGSEA. CDR3 nucleotides: TGCAGCGTTGGACGACCAGGGGGCCTAACCCATGGCTACACCTTC. It codes for CSVGRPGGLTHGYTF.

The chain uses TRBV28 and TRBJ2-1, with 8 bases identical to TRBD2. The germline V gene encodes CDR1 MDHEN and CDR2 SYDVKM. The CDR3 has 14 residues. With V trimmed by 6 bases and J by 8 bases, 9 bases remained unmatched. DNA for the CDR3: TGTGCCAGCAGGGCAGCGGGAGCTGGGCATGAGCAGTTCTTC. Protein sequence: CASRAAGAGHEQFF.

For this clonotype: A far larger clone is off by one base, so a read error is likely. The chain recombines TRBV29-1 with TRBJ2-7; 7 bases line up with TRBD1. The CDR3 runs 11 residues. The germline gives CDR1 SQVTM, CDR2 ANQGSEA. Unmatched junction bases numbered 5, after V lost 5 bases and J lost 7 bases. The CDR3 nucleotides read TGCAGCGTTAGACAGGGACATGAGCAGTACTTC. It encodes CSVRQGHEQYF.

The J gene is TRBJ2-7, the V gene TRBV7-6; D is uncertain. The CDR3 spans 13 residues. Trimming stripped 8 bases from V and 5 bases from J, with 16 bases between. CDR1 is SGHVS and CDR2 is FNYEAQ in the germline V gene. In DNA, the CDR3 is TGTGCCAGCTCATTAGCTTCAGGCCACGAGCAGTACTTC. Translated: CASSLASGHEQYF.

CDR3: CASSPDRTSYTF. CDR3 DNA: TGTGCCAGCTCACCCGACCGGACGAGCTACACCTTC. The chain recombines TRBV18 with TRBJ1-2; D call uncertain. CDR3 length: 12 amino acids. The V gene lost 3 bases and the J gene lost 9 bases, with 11 bases spanning the gap. Germline V gives CDR1 KGHSH, CDR2 LQKENI.

The chain carries TRBV11-2 and TRBJ2-3; TRBD2 matches 8 bases. The DNA end lines up better with TRBJ2-5; the J call may be wrong. Germline CDR1 reads SGHAT; CDR2 reads FQNNGV. This CDR3 spans 15 amino acids. The CDR3 sequence is CASSLGGGPGETQYF. CDR3 DNA: TGTGCCAGCAGCTTAGGCGGGGGGCCGGGGGAGACCCAGTACTTC.

This clonotype appeared many times. This chain uses TRBV11-2 with TRBJ1-3; D unresolved. The germline gives CDR1 SGHAT, CDR2 FQNNGV. CDR3 length: 15 amino acids. Trimming stripped 6 bases from V and 0 bases from J, with 12 bases between. The CDR3 reads CASSLMWGSGNTIYF. The DNA of the CDR3 is TGTGCCAGCAGTCTAATGTGGGGCTCTGGAAACACCATATATTTT.

This clonotype was observed at least ten times. V gene TRBV20-1 combines with J gene TRBJ2-7, with 7 bases that match TRBD1. Looked up from germline, CDR1 is DFQATT and CDR2 is SNEGSKA (reference sequence). Trimming cost V 0 bases and J 6 bases; bases outside gene matches: 14. This CDR3 spans 16 amino acids. The DNA for the CDR3 is TGCAGTGCTAGAGATGGGGAGACAGGGATTTGGGGCGAGCAGTACTTC. This gives the protein CSARDGETGIWGEQYF.

V and J are TRBV20-1 and TRBJ2-2; 11 nucleotides agree with TRBD2. Germline CDR1 DFQATT, CDR2 SNEGSKA (reference sequence). The CDR3 has 14 amino acids. V trimming: 6 bases; J trimming: 7 bases; junction bases outside the gene matches: 7. CDR3 in DNA: TGCAGTGCAAATAGCGGGGGGGCCGGCGGGGAGCTGTTTTTT. It codes for CSANSGGAGGELFF.

This clonotype came up many times. The chain employs TRBV20-1 and TRBJ2-1; 8 bases agree with TRBD2. Losses at the gene ends were 5 bases for V and 7 bases for J; bases not matched to a gene: 22. Per germline, CDR1 DFQATT and CDR2 SNEGSKA (reference sequence). This CDR3 has 18 residues. CDR3 in amino acids: CSAPDAAGAYPIGNEQFF. The CDR3 DNA reads as TGCAGTGCTCCGGACGCAGCGGGGGCCTACCCCATTGGGAATGAGCAGTTCTTC.

As regards this clonotype: A read error may be the cause here, since a much bigger clone is one base away. The chain employs TRBV7-3 and TRBJ2-7, with D maybe TRBD2 (7 bases). This CDR3 spans 14 amino acids. Germline assignment: CDR1 SGHTA and CDR2 FQGTGA. V was trimmed by 7 bases and J by 7 bases, leaving 20 bases between them. The CDR3 sequence is CASNMGGGNNEQYF. The CDR3 DNA reads as TGTGCCAGCAACATGGGCGGGGGCAACAATGAGCAGTACTTC.

This clonotype was seen at least ten times. The chain couples TRBV19 to TRBJ1-6; tentative D call: TRBD1 (6 bases). The germline CDR1 and CDR2 sequences are LNHDA and SQIVND (reference sequence). Trimming stripped 9 bases from V and 7 bases from J, with 13 bases between. The CDR3 extends over 13 amino acids. CDR3 region: CASRQEGNSPLHF. For the CDR3, the DNA is TGTGCCAGCCGACAGGAGGGAAATTCACCCCTCCACTTT.

This clonotype appeared many times. The chain couples TRBV9 to TRBJ2-1, with 12 nucleotides matching TRBD1. Trimming removed 0 bases from V and 9 bases from J; junction bases left unmatched: 4. This CDR3 comprises 15 residues. The germline V gene encodes CDR1 SGDLS and CDR2 YYNGEE. The CDR3 DNA reads TGTGCCAGCAGCGTAGGGGACAGGGGGCTTGGTGAGCAGTTCTTC. Protein: CASSVGDRGLGEQFF.

This clonotype was observed many times. V usage is TRBV9 and J usage is TRBJ2-2; D might be TRBD1 or TRBD2, each matching 5 bases. V lost 4 bases and J 0 bases, leaving 19 bases between the germline ends. There are 18 residues in the CDR3. Per the germline V gene, CDR1 is SGDLS and CDR2 is YYNGEE. CDR3 nucleotides: TGTGCCAGCAGCCTCCCAGGCGTGGGGGAACCGAACACCGGGGAGCTGTTTTTT. This sequence encodes CASSLPGVGEPNTGELFF.

There are many counts of this clonotype. The chain employs TRBV4-3 and TRBJ2-2; 9 positions match TRBD2. Germline V CDR1 and CDR2: LGHNA, YSLEER. The trim removed 0 bases at V and 5 bases at J, leaving 7 bases unmatched. This CDR3 is built from 17 residues. The CDR3 here is CASSQEGLGLATGELFF. The CDR3 DNA reads TGCGCCAGCAGCCAAGAGGGGCTTGGACTAGCGACCGGGGAGCTGTTTTTT.

Note on this clonotype: It is unclear where the CDR3 begins or ends on the DNA, so no DNA is shown, and the CDR3 is as TCRdb lists it. This chain's CDR3 is CAITHSTGELFFF. J is TRBJ2-2 and V is TRBV10-3; TRBD2, the table's D call, lacks a check against the DNA. The CDR3 totals 13 residues, both ends included. CDR1 is ENHRY and CDR2 is SYGVKD in the germline V gene.

V and J are TRBV2 and TRBJ1-5, with D possibly being TRBD1 (6 bases). CDR3 size: 13 residues. The V and J ends lost 5 bases and 5 bases respectively, with 10 bases between them. The germline gives CDR1 SNHLY, CDR2 FYNNEI. CDR3 amino acids: CASSPDSDQPQHF. The CDR3 region has the DNA TGTGCCAGCAGTCCGGACAGCGATCAGCCCCAGCATTTT.

There are many counts of this clonotype. The V gene is TRBV2, the J gene TRBJ1-5; TRBD1 might be the D (5 bases). The CDR3 length is 14 residues. The V end lost 6 bases, the J end lost 6 bases, and 15 bases lay between the germline ends. Per the germline V gene, CDR1 is SNHLY and CDR2 is FYNNEI. The CDR3 reads CASSILRVGQPQHF. For the CDR3, the DNA is TGTGCCAGCAGCATCCTCAGGGTCGGTCAGCCCCAGCATTTT.

This clonotype was seen repeatedly, ten times or more. The J gene is TRBJ2-2, the V gene TRBV6-5; D remains ambiguous. The CDR3 consists of 13 residues. CDR1 is MNHEY and CDR2 is SVGAGI in the germline V gene. Trimming shortened V by 2 bases and J by 5 bases, and 6 bases separated the two germline ends. CDR3 nucleotide sequence: TGTGCCAGCAGTTACCCCGGTACCGGGGAGCTGTTTTTT. Its protein is CASSYPGTGELFF.

This clonotype was counted a few times. The chain links TRBV12-3 or TRBV12-4 to TRBJ2-7; maybe TRBD1 (7 bases). The V end lost 5 bases, the J end lost 4 bases, and 18 bases lay between the germline ends. CDR3 length equals 15 residues. The CDR3 sequence is CASSPRGTEDYEQYF. DNA for the CDR3: TGTGCCAGCAGTCCCCGCGGGACAGAAGATTACGAGCAGTACTTC.